The 32 T cell receptor beta chains reported below all come from one sample, sequenced in a study of blood T cell repertoires in COVID-19 (TCRdb year 2020). The library was generated by the immunoSEQ multiplex PCR assay. TCRdb's version of the immuneACCESS table is confined to in-frame rearrangements and falls short of the full clone set. An unresolved V gene accounts for under half of the shortfall where checked; the remainder is of unknown origin. In all, the sample holds around 300,000 clones, and approximately 88% of those were seen once. The biggest ten clones account for 1.7% of the sample. The material sequenced was PBMCs or T cells enriched from blood (not recorded which). These receptors were taken from a woman in her 40s who had recovered from COVID-19.

The chain employs TRBV7-9 and TRBJ1-1; no reliable D call. Germline V CDR1 and CDR2: SEHNR, FQNEAQ (reference sequence). The CDR3 extends over 13 amino acids. Trimming took 7 bases from V and 7 from J, leaving 16 bases between them. This CDR3 is CASTPPPRDEAFF. The CDR3 DNA follows: TGTGCCAGCACCCCACCCCCCCGGGATGAAGCTTTCTTT.

This clone was seen only a few times. The rearrangement uses TRBV5-4 and TRBJ2-3; TRBD2 matches 8 bases. Germline-derived CDR1 and CDR2 are SGHNT and YYREEE (reference sequence). The V segment lost 5 bases and the J segment 4 bases; nucleotides outside the gene matches: 6. CDR3 length equals 14 residues. This CDR3 is CASSSTSEADTQYF. DNA for the CDR3: TGTGCCAGCAGTTCGACTAGCGAAGCAGATACGCAGTATTTT.

This chain connects TRBV30 to TRBJ2-3; 11 positions agree with TRBD2. Per the germline V gene, CDR1 is GTSNPN and CDR2 is SVGIG (reference sequence). CDR3 size: 18 residues. J lost 4 bases, V lost 4 bases, and 16 bases had no gene match. The chain's CDR3 is CAWTGGLLAGVGADTQYF. In DNA, the CDR3 is TGTGCCTGGACTGGTGGTCTACTAGCGGGGGTAGGGGCAGATACGCAGTATTTT.

The genes are TRBV2 and TRBJ2-1, with TRBD2 matching 11 bases. With V trimmed by 3 bases and J by 4 bases, 5 bases remained unmatched. The CDR3 totals 16 residues. CDR1 and CDR2 (germline): SNHLY, FYNNEI. The CDR3 here is CASSDATSGSYNEQFF. The CDR3 DNA sequence: TGTGCCAGCAGTGATGCTACTAGCGGGAGTTACAATGAGCAGTTCTTC.

This clone was observed once. V and J are TRBV9 and TRBJ1-1, with 9 bases fitting TRBD1. V was pared by 2 bases and J by 0 bases, with 11 bases of the junction left unmatched. CDR1 and CDR2 (germline): SGDLS, YYNGEE. This CDR3 is 18 amino acids long. CDR3 in amino acids: CASSVGTGMSNMNTEAFF. The CDR3 DNA is TGTGCCAGCAGCGTGGGGACAGGGATGTCAAATATGAACACTGAAGCTTTCTTT. The complete variable domain, with remaining parts taken from reference TRBV9 and TRBJ1-1, reads DSGVTQTPKHLITATGQRVTLRCSPRSGDLSVYWYQQSLDQGLQFLIQYYNGEERAKGNILERFSAQQFPDLHSELNLSSLELGDSALYFCASSVGTGMSNMNTEAFFGQGTRLTVV.

The chain has TRBV7-9 and TRBJ2-2; 9 nucleotides align to TRBD1. Germline V gene lookup returns CDR1 SEHNR and CDR2 FQNEAQ (reference sequence). The CDR3 is made up of 17 amino acids. V shed 1 base and J 3 bases; nucleotides not matched to a gene: 6. In nucleotides, the CDR3 is TGTGCCAGCAGCTTAGACCCGGGACAGGGTTACACCGGGGAGCTGTTTTTT. Translated: CASSLDPGQGYTGELFF.

The chain recombines TRBV12-5 with TRBJ2-2, with TRBD2 matching over 10 bases. This CDR3 contains 19 residues. The ends lost 0 bases at V and 6 bases at J; junction bases unmatched: 13. Germline CDR1 reads LGHNT; CDR2 reads FRNRAP. CDR3 DNA sequence: TGTGCTAGTGGTTTGGTAGAATGGGGTCTAGCGGGAGCGCCCGGGGAGCTGTTTTTT. It specifies CASGLVEWGLAGAPGELFF. Using reference TRBV12-5 and TRBJ2-2 for the parts outside the CDR3, the full variable domain is DARVTQTPRHKVTEMGQEVTMRCQPILGHNTVFWYRQTMMQGLELLAYFRNRAPLDDSGMPKDRFSAEMPDATLATLKIQPSEPRDSAVYFCASGLVEWGLAGAPGELFFGEGSRLTVL.

With regard to this clone: Sequence at one end of the junction differs from germline and may be a read error. The rearrangement links TRBV2 to TRBJ2-1; a possible D gene is TRBD2 (6 bases). From germline, CDR1 is SNHLY and CDR2 FYNNEI. This CDR3 comprises 13 residues. CDR3 sequence: CASSGPTRRGGLF. In DNA, the CDR3 is TGTGCCAGCAGTGGACCAACCCGGAGGGGAGGTCTCTTC.

This clone appeared a single time. This chain links TRBV19 with TRBJ1-2; D unresolved. V lost 9 bases and J 0 bases, leaving 17 bases between the germline ends. This CDR3 contains 15 residues. Per germline, CDR1 LNHDA and CDR2 SQIVND (reference sequence). The CDR3: CASKRRVEANYGYTF. DNA of the CDR3: TGTGCCAGCAAACGGCGGGTCGAAGCTAACTATGGCTACACCTTC.

V and J are TRBV18 and TRBJ2-7, with 8 nucleotides matching TRBD1. Germline assignment: CDR1 KGHSH and CDR2 LQKENI. The V segment lost 3 bases and the J segment 5 bases; nucleotides outside the gene matches: 9. The CDR3 extends over 15 amino acids. This CDR3 is CASSPPPGTGHEQYF. For the CDR3, the DNA is TGTGCCAGCTCACCTCCTCCGGGGACAGGCCACGAGCAGTACTTC.

The chain recombines TRBV2 with TRBJ1-1; possible D gene TRBD1, 6 bases. The V and J ends lost 6 bases and 8 bases respectively, with 16 bases between them. In germline, CDR1 is SNHLY, CDR2 FYNNEI. The CDR3 is 13 residues long. CDR3 nucleotides: TGTGCCAGCAGCGGGGAGCGGGGGGCCGAAGCTTTCTTT. As protein: CASSGERGAEAFF.

This sequence joins TRBV7-2 and TRBJ1-1; D gene ambiguous. The germline CDR1 and CDR2 sequences are SGHTA and FQGNSA. The CDR3 is 14 amino acids. V lost 2 bases, J lost 0 bases, and 7 bases lay in between. The CDR3 loop is CASSLQVMNTEAFF. Written as DNA, the CDR3 is TGTGCCAGCAGCTTACAGGTCATGAACACTGAAGCTTTCTTT.

The CDR3 bases are TGTGCCAGCAGCGAAACCGGGACAGGTGGCACAGATACGCAGTATTTT. Amino acid sequence: CASSETGTGGTDTQYF. The V gene is TRBV7-9, the J gene TRBJ2-3; 8 bases fit TRBD1. Germline CDR1 SEHNR, CDR2 FQNEAQ (reference sequence). This CDR3 is built from 16 residues. The J segment lost 1 base and the V segment lost 5 bases, leaving 8 bases of the junction unmatched.

This rearrangement joins TRBV7-8 to TRBJ1-5; D is undetermined. The V gene lost 5 bases and the J gene lost 6 bases, with 8 bases spanning the gap. CDR1 and CDR2 (germline): SGHVS, FQNEAQ. The CDR3 has 12 amino acids. The CDR3 DNA is TGTGCCAGCAGCCCGTCCGGTCAGCCCCAGCATTTT. Its protein product is CASSPSGQPQHF.

V gene TRBV19 combines with J gene TRBJ2-7, with 10 bases that match TRBD1. V shed 5 bases, J shed 3 bases, and the junction held 13 bases outside the gene matches. In germline, CDR1 is LNHDA, CDR2 SQIVND (reference sequence). The length of the CDR3 is 17 residues. For the CDR3, the DNA is TGTGCCAGTAGTCCCAGGGGCCGGGACAGGGGTGTCTACGAGCAGTACTTC. It yields the protein CASSPRGRDRGVYEQYF. The entire variable domain, with the rest obtained from reference TRBV19 and TRBJ2-7, is as follows: DGGITQSPKYLFRKEGQNVTLSCEQNLNHDAMYWYRQDPGQGLRLIYYSQIVNDFQKGDIAEGYSVSREKKESFPLTVTSAQKNPTAFYLCASSPRGRDRGVYEQYFGPGTRLTVT.

The CDR3 loop reads CASSPGTGGSGNTIYF. DNA for the CDR3: TGTGCCAGCTCACCAGGGACAGGGGGCTCTGGAAACACCATATATTTT. The rearrangement links TRBV18 to TRBJ1-3; the match to TRBD1 covers 11 bases. In germline, CDR1 is KGHSH, CDR2 LQKENI. The CDR3 length is 16 residues. With 2 bases clipped from V and 0 bases from J, the junction kept 0 bases outside the gene matches.

The chain links TRBV19 to TRBJ1-2; D uncertain. Trimming left V 9 bases short and J 7 bases short, with 12 bases between. The CDR3 loop spans 11 amino acids. The germline gives CDR1 LNHDA, CDR2 SQIVND (reference sequence). The chain's CDR3 is CASGVGVGYTF. The CDR3 DNA reads TGTGCCAGCGGGGTTGGAGTTGGCTACACCTTC.

This chain uses TRBV7-9 with TRBJ2-2; TRBD2 matches 7 bases. Germline loops: CDR1 SEHNR, CDR2 FQNEAQ (reference sequence). V shed 5 bases and J 7 bases; nucleotides not matched to a gene: 13. The CDR3 contains 16 residues. The CDR3 region has the DNA TGTGCCAGCAGCACTTCGACTAGCAGCCAAATCGGGGAGCTGTTTTTT. Encoded protein: CASSTSTSSQIGELFF.

The J gene is TRBJ1-4, the V gene TRBV10-2; 7 nucleotides agree with TRBD1. From germline, CDR1 is WSHSY and CDR2 SAAADI. The ends lost 8 bases at V and 5 bases at J; junction bases unmatched: 8. This CDR3 region has 14 residues. The CDR3 loop is CASRKQGLNEKLFF. DNA of the CDR3: TGCGCCAGCCGAAAACAGGGGTTGAATGAAAAACTGTTTTTT.

This sequence joins TRBV7-3 and TRBJ2-2; the match to TRBD2 covers 10 bases. CDR1 and CDR2 (germline): SGHTA, FQGTGA. CDR3 size: 15 residues. After removal of 5 bases from V and 9 bases from J, the junction contained 9 bases not matched to a gene. The CDR3 sequence: CASSPQAGGTRELFF. DNA of the CDR3: TGTGCCAGCAGCCCCCAAGCGGGGGGGACGAGGGAGCTGTTTTTT.

The chain combines TRBV30 with TRBJ2-1, with D maybe TRBD2 (5 bases). CDR3 length: 13 amino acids. The V and J ends lost 0 bases and 6 bases respectively, with 9 bases between them. Germline CDR1 GTSNPN, CDR2 SVGIG (reference sequence). The CDR3 sequence: CAWSVTRGNEQFF. The CDR3 region has the DNA TGTGCCTGGAGTGTAACTCGGGGCAATGAGCAGTTCTTC.

This chain connects TRBV9 to TRBJ2-2; the match to TRBD2 covers 7 bases. CDR3 length: 15 residues. Trimming took 4 bases from V and 0 from J; bases not matched to a gene: 3. CDR1 and CDR2 (germline): SGDLS, YYNGEE. CDR3 DNA sequence: TGTGCCAGCAGCTCCCGGGGGGCGAACACCGGGGAGCTGTTTTTT. It codes for CASSSRGANTGELFF. Drawing the rest from reference TRBV9 and TRBJ2-2, the complete variable domain is DSGVTQTPKHLITATGQRVTLRCSPRSGDLSVYWYQQSLDQGLQFLIQYYNGEERAKGNILERFSAQQFPDLHSELNLSSLELGDSALYFCASSSRGANTGELFFGEGSRLTVL.

The chain joins TRBV5-6 to TRBJ1-5; a possible D gene is TRBD1 (5 bases). V was clipped by 4 bases and J by 5 bases, with 10 bases between them. This CDR3 is 13 amino acids long. Germline values: CDR1 SGHDT, CDR2 YYEEEE. CDR3 nucleotides: TGTGCCAGCAGCGGAGGGGCCGATCAGCCCCAGCATTTT. Its protein is CASSGGADQPQHF.

The V and J genes are TRBV19 and TRBJ2-7; D not certain. Germline values: CDR1 LNHDA, CDR2 SQIVND (reference sequence). V gave up 1 base and J gave up 5 bases, with 15 bases separating them. This CDR3 is built from 15 residues. The CDR3 spells CASSIGPFASHEQYF. The CDR3 nucleotides read TGTGCCAGTAGTATAGGCCCTTTTGCGAGTCACGAGCAGTACTTC.

The J gene is TRBJ2-1, the V gene TRBV10-3; 7 bases are a match to TRBD2. V shed 4 bases and J 8 bases; nucleotides not matched to a gene: 5. CDR1 is ENHRY, CDR2 SYGVKD, per germline. The CDR3 spans 13 residues. The CDR3 DNA follows: TGTGCCATCAGTGCGGGAGGTGAGGATGAGCAGTTCTTC. Translating it yields CAISAGGEDEQFF.

A single count supports this clone. This chain connects TRBV4-1 to TRBJ1-5, with 8 bases lining up with TRBD1. Trimming cost V 1 base and J 9 bases; bases outside gene matches: 11. The CDR3 loop spans 16 amino acids. Looked up from germline, CDR1 is MGHRA and CDR2 is YSYEKL. The CDR3 coding sequence is TGCGCCAGCAGCCAAGTATTATCCAGGGGGCGGGTGCCCCAGCATTTT. It codes for CASSQVLSRGRVPQHF.

The J gene is TRBJ2-5, the V gene TRBV19; the D gene is possibly TRBD1 (6 bases). Per the germline V gene, CDR1 is LNHDA and CDR2 is SQIVND (reference sequence). The CDR3 extends over 13 amino acids. With 3 bases removed from V and 2 bases from J, the gap between germline ends came to 7 bases. The CDR3: CASSIGQQETQYF. The DNA for the CDR3 is TGTGCCAGTAGTATCGGACAGCAAGAGACCCAGTACTTC.

This sequence joins TRBV6-5 and TRBJ2-3; tentatively, D is TRBD1 (6 bases). Germline-derived CDR1 and CDR2 are MNHEY and SVGAGI. Trimming took 2 bases from V and 2 from J, leaving 11 bases between them. This CDR3 is built from 15 residues. The CDR3, as DNA: TGTGCCAGCAGTTACGACCCAGGGGCCACAGATACGCAGTATTTT. It translates to CASSYDPGATDTQYF.

The chain has TRBV9 and TRBJ1-4, with 10 bases aligning to TRBD1. This CDR3 has 16 residues. J was trimmed by 8 bases and V by 3 bases; bases with no gene match: 10. In germline, CDR1 is SGDLS, CDR2 YYNGEE. CDR3 sequence (DNA): TGTGCCAGCAGCGAGGGACAGGGGTTTGGAGAAGAAAAACTGTTTTTT. It encodes CASSEGQGFGEEKLFF.

This chain links TRBV5-1 with TRBJ2-7; D gene ambiguous. CDR3 length: 13 residues. Per germline, CDR1 SGHRS and CDR2 YFSETQ. V was pared by 5 bases and J by 2 bases, with 11 bases between. The CDR3 nucleotides read TGCGCCAGCAGTAGGTCGAGCGCCTACGAGCAGTACTTC. Translation gives CASSRSSAYEQYF.

About this clone: Other DNA variants within this sample encode the same CDR3. V usage is TRBV20-1 and J usage is TRBJ2-5; D remains ambiguous. Trimming shortened V by 5 bases and J by 4 bases, and 5 bases separated the two germline ends. Germline lookup yields CDR1 DFQATT and CDR2 SNEGSKA (reference sequence). This CDR3 region has 10 residues. The CDR3, as DNA: TGCAGTGCTGCGCGAGAGACCCAGTACTTC. Protein: CSAARETQYF.

The chain has TRBV27 and TRBJ1-2; TRBD1 is a possible D gene (5 bases). The CDR3 has 14 amino acids. V lost 6 bases, J lost 2 bases, and 13 bases lay in between. In germline, CDR1 is MNHEY, CDR2 SMNVEV (reference sequence). The CDR3 loop is CASRVNGGNYGYTF. For the CDR3, the DNA is TGTGCCAGCAGGGTCAACGGGGGGAACTATGGCTACACCTTC.